This T cell receptor (beta chain) was captured in a study of blood T cell repertoires in COVID-19. CDR3 length: 15 residues. V lost 8 bases and J lost 5, with 16 bases in between. Authors' methods: Estimates of nucleated cell counts were drawn from the amplification of reference gene primers. Clones were sequenced by immunoSEQ multiplex PCR, and TCRdb holds only the in-frame ones, with some missing. V, J and clone size reflect that table, while D and trimming were determined from the DNA. This sample has 250,000 to 300,000 clones, with roughly 87% found just once. The TCR sequence derives from a woman in her 50s who had recovered from COVID-19. This chain joins TRBV23-1 and TRBJ1-6; possible D gene TRBD1, 5 bases. TRBV23-1 is an open reading frame whose function is uncertain. What was sequenced was peripheral blood. CDR3 nucleotide sequence: TGCGCCAGCGGGGGGGGAGGTCTGGATAATTCACCCCTCCACTTT. Protein product: CASGGGGLDNSPLHF.